This T cell receptor (beta chain) was documented in a study of blood T cells in healthy people across ages (dated by TCRdb to the mid-2010s). About the study as a whole: In model experiments, roughly one uniquely barcoded TCR beta cDNA molecule per two T cells was captured by template switching. To track age-related changes in TCR beta repertoire diversity, the study relied on deep sequencing normalized with unique cDNA molecular identifiers. Four age groups were formed from the donors: young (average roughly 15 years), middle-aged (around 39), aged (under 70) and long-lived (roughly 88). Donors of different ages were randomly distributed across sequencing lanes to avoid experimental bias. For two donors (one aged 18 to 29 and one aged 80 or older), the study analyzed two additional independent replicas of 1 million unique cDNA reads from the same blood draw.

The approximately 39 donors, aged about 6 to 95 years, were systemically healthy Caucasian individuals from Russia. Each donor gave 8 to 10 milliliters of peripheral blood, drawn into EDTA-treated Vacutainer tubes. Ficoll-Paque density-gradient centrifugation was used to isolate PBMCs, with at least 6.5 million per sample. Trizol reagent was used to extract total RNA from PBMCs, with at least 5.5 micrograms per sample. Naive CD45RAhigh/CD27high T cell percentages were measured by flow cytometry on a PBMC aliquot from every donor. Taken from cysteine to phenylalanine, the CDR3 has 13 residues. Only the CDR3 part of the read is kept: 39 bases, read in frame from the first base. Per the germline V gene (reference sequence), DFQATT is the CDR1 and SNEGSKA is the CDR2. Here V drops 2 bases and J drops 6 bases, and the junction holds 4 bases not matched to any gene. Broader findings and caveats from the paper: As age increased, observed TCR beta diversity per million T cells dropped in a roughly linear way, and a significant reduction was already evident by age roughly 36. Observed TCR beta diversity correlated strongly with the percentage of naive T cells measured by flow cytometry. Compared with the aged group, the long-lived group had more naive CD4+ T cells, fewer expanded clones and increased TCR diversity, suggesting age selection. Conclusive comparison of naive and antigen-experienced compartments was prevented by the profiling of bulk unsorted PBMCs. The CMV infection status of donors was not known, potentially confounding age-related changes in expanded clonotypes. Estimates of total diversity based on one million sequenced T cells were considered lower bounds and underestimates.

The library relied on 5' RACE. Sequencing instrument: Illumina HiSeq 2500. A second 7 to 11 cycle PCR used a sample-barcoded 5' primer and a J-beta primer mix. Each TCR beta cDNA molecule received a unique molecular identifier from a template-switch 5' adaptor carrying 12 random nucleotides. Each sample yielded at least 3 million CDR3-containing paired-end reads. First-strand cDNA synthesis was performed from all RNA using the Mint cDNA synthesis kit, with priming by a TRBC-specific oligonucleotide. All cDNA was treated with uracil-DNA glycosylase and then went through a first 18-cycle PCR with the universal primers M1SS and BC2_uni_R. Regarding the original processing steps: For normalization, 1 million high-quality reads were randomly selected from each sample, with every read carrying a distinct molecular identifier. Reads with shared molecular identifiers were discarded instead of being binned into consensus sequences. MiTCR, with a Q25 quality threshold and the strictest error-elimination algorithm, was used for CDR3 identification, clonotype clustering and error correction. A nonparametric unseen species model with Euler transformation was used to estimate a lower bound on total TCR beta diversity. TCRdb reran the public reads through fastp at Q25 and MiXCR, keeping productive beta chains. Each entry is one CDR3 protein sequence, shown with its most common DNA and genes. These V and J calls are TCRdb output, not the study's own analysis. The sample table holds approximately 730,000 distinct CDR3 sequences, of which more than 40% were seen once. The top ten hold 20% to 25% of the sample.

This clonotype showed up just a few times. No cognate antigen has been identified for it. No base-level quality is on record; no much larger clone is a single base apart. Sequenced sample: blood. This clonotype was sampled from a woman aged 55-70 years in good health. The rearranged chain carries TRBV20-1 and TRBJ1-2, and TRBD1 matches 9 of the central bases. The CDR3 region: CSARKGTGHGYTF. The nucleotides are TGCAGTGCTAGAAAGGGGACAGGGCATGGCTACACCTTC.